This entry describes one T cell receptor (beta chain). Trimming pared 6 bases from V and 10 bases from J, leaving 15 bases between. The CDR3 loop spans 12 amino acids. Per the germline V gene, CDR1 is SQVTM and CDR2 is ANQGSEA. RNA extraction and reverse transcription yielded cDNA as sequencing template. Sequencing used immunoSEQ multiplex PCR; TCRdb keeps in-frame clones, though not all of them. In the table there are a few hundred thousand clones, roughly two thirds of which are singletons. The data were obtained in a study of CD8+ T cells in alopecia areata. Study as a whole: Tofacitinib administration persisted for 6 to 18 months, succeeded by 6 months off drug.

V is TRBV29-1 and J is TRBJ1-4; a weak D match, TRBD1 (6 bases). The sample was CD4+ T cells sorted from blood, taken at week 0. The receptor was derived from a human donor with alopecia areata. CDR3 nucleotide sequence: TGCAGCGTCGCCTACCGAGGGGGAAAACTGTTTTTT. Translation gives CSVAYRGGKLFF.